The 30 T cell receptor beta chains reported below all come from one sample, sequenced in a study of CD8 T cells in Susac syndrome. About 0.5 to 1 ug RNA was reverse transcribed with random hexamers. TCRdb ran MiXCR on the immunoSEQ multiplex PCR reads and lists one entry per CDR3 protein. The data show about 160,000 distinct CDR3 sequences, just under 95% seen once. The sequenced sample was CD4+ T cells from PBMCs. Receptor source: a human donor in good health.

The chain joins TRBV24-1 to TRBJ1-1; D is unclear. V shed 5 bases and J shed 6 bases, with 15 bases lying between them. The CDR3 length is 14 residues. Germline CDR1 and CDR2: KGHDR and SFDVKD. The CDR3 reads CATSAGIGWAEAFF. The CDR3 bases are TGTGCCACCAGTGCGGGGATCGGCTGGGCTGAAGCTTTCTTT.

The V gene is TRBV25-1, the J gene TRBJ1-2, with unresolved D. The CDR3 is 15 residues long. CDR1 and CDR2 (germline): MGHDK, SYGVNS. The V gene lost 3 bases and the J gene lost 8 bases, with 19 bases spanning the gap. Here the CDR3 reads CASSEDYSSLYGYTF. CDR3 DNA: TGTGCCAGCAGTGAGGACTACTCCTCTCTTTACGGCTACACCTTC.

The chain recombines TRBV6-1 with TRBJ2-7; no clear D. The ends were cut back, 0 bases at V and 2 bases at J, with 5 bases in the middle. The CDR3 has 13 amino acids. Germline V gene sequence: CDR1 MNHNS, CDR2 SASEGT. The CDR3 is CASSEAHPYEQYF. The CDR3 nucleotides are TGTGCCAGCAGTGAAGCGCATCCCTACGAGCAGTACTTC.

The chain recombines TRBV7-2 with TRBJ2-7; TRBD1 matches 7 bases. The V segment lost 8 bases and the J segment 5 bases; nucleotides outside the gene matches: 9. Looked up from germline, CDR1 is SGHTA and CDR2 is FQGNSA. This CDR3 is built from 13 residues. The CDR3 is CASHDRDENEQYF. In DNA form, the CDR3 reads TGTGCCAGCCACGACAGGGATGAGAACGAGCAGTACTTC.

The V call is TRBV18, the J call TRBJ1-2; TRBD1 is a possible D gene (5 bases). Trimming removed 6 bases at V and 8 bases at J, with 16 bases between. CDR3 length: 13 amino acids. CDR1 is KGHSH and CDR2 is LQKENI in the germline V gene. CDR3 sequence reads: CASSREREGGYTF. The DNA for the CDR3 is TGTGCCAGCTCGAGAGAGCGTGAGGGGGGCTACACCTTC.

The rearrangement joins TRBV3-1 to TRBJ1-1; D unresolved. V was shortened by 4 bases and J by 9 bases, with 9 bases between the two germline ends. CDR3 length: 11 amino acids. CDR1 LGHDT and CDR2 YNNKEL come from the germline V gene (reference sequence). This CDR3 reads CASSPGRQAFF. The CDR3 DNA sequence: TGTGCCAGCAGCCCTGGACGGCAAGCTTTCTTT.

The chain uses TRBV2 and TRBJ2-1, with D unclear. This CDR3 is built from 12 residues. The ends were cut back, 8 bases at V and 9 bases at J, with 14 bases in the middle. Germline V gene data show CDR1 as SNHLY and CDR2 as FYNNEI. Here the CDR3 reads CASRTDHSEQFF. The CDR3 bases are TGTGCCAGCCGCACAGATCACTCTGAGCAGTTCTTC.

CDR3 residues: CASSLASRVGRSPLHF. The CDR3 region has the DNA TGTGCCAGCAGCTTAGCGTCAAGGGTGGGGAGATCACCCCTCCACTTT. This chain links TRBV7-8 with TRBJ1-6, with no clear D. The CDR3 is 16 amino acids. Trimming took off 0 bases at V and 10 bases at J, with 16 bases between the two ends. Germline V lookup: CDR1 SGHVS, CDR2 FQNEAQ.

The gene calls are TRBV18 and TRBJ2-2; no firm D call. Germline V gene lookup returns CDR1 KGHSH and CDR2 LQKENI. V lost 0 bases to trimming and J lost 6 bases, with 8 bases between them. This CDR3 is built from 14 residues. CDR3 in DNA: TGTGCCAGCTCACCACCAGGGTACTCCGGGGAGCTGTTTTTT. This codes for CASSPPGYSGELFF.

The rearrangement joins TRBV12-3 or TRBV12-4 to TRBJ2-4; 7 bases fit TRBD1. CDR3 length: 14 amino acids. The V segment lost 5 bases and the J segment 1 base; nucleotides outside the gene matches: 2. The CDR3 bases are TGTGCCAGCAGTCAGGACAGGGCCAAAAACATTCAGTACTTC. Translating it yields CASSQDRAKNIQYF.

The CDR3 region is CSASGQDQETQYF. CDR3 DNA: TGCAGTGCTTCCGGACAGGACCAAGAGACCCAGTACTTC. The chain employs TRBV20-1 and TRBJ2-5; the match to TRBD1 covers 7 bases. The germline CDR1 and CDR2 sequences are DFQATT and SNEGSKA (reference sequence). The CDR3 has 13 residues. J gave up 0 bases and V 5 bases, and 3 bases lay outside the gene matches.

The chain joins TRBV5-1 to TRBJ1-2, with D hard to call. The CDR3 totals 13 residues. Germline CDR1 SGHRS, CDR2 YFSETQ. With 0 bases removed from V and 2 bases from J, the gap between germline ends came to 5 bases. CDR3: CASSLERNYGYTF. CDR3 in DNA: TGCGCCAGCAGCTTGGAGAGGAACTATGGCTACACCTTC.

The chain couples TRBV7-9 to TRBJ2-1; TRBD2 matches at 10 bases. CDR1 is SEHNR, CDR2 FQNEAQ, per germline (reference sequence). This CDR3 is built from 15 residues. V lost 8 bases, J lost 9 bases, and 13 bases stayed unmatched. This chain's CDR3 is CASVIAGGPTLEQFF. The CDR3 coding sequence is TGTGCCAGCGTAATAGCGGGGGGACCGACACTTGAGCAGTTCTTC.

The chain uses TRBV14 and TRBJ1-4; D is unresolved. CDR3 size: 13 residues. The V end was cut by 1 base, the J end by 4 bases, with 4 bases between. Germline CDR1 reads SGHDN; CDR2 reads FVKESK. The CDR3 DNA reads TGTGCCAGCAGCCAAGGGAATAATGAAAAACTGTTTTTT. It is translated as CASSQGNNEKLFF.

The chain carries TRBV5-1 and TRBJ2-6; D remains unclear. V lost 4 bases and J lost 0, with 11 bases in between. There are 16 residues in the CDR3. Germline CDR1 and CDR2: SGHRS and YFSETQ. For the CDR3, the DNA is TGCGCCAGCAGCCCCTCGCTCAGCTCTGGGGCCAACGTCCTGACTTTC. Translating gives CASSPSLSSGANVLTF.

The DNA for the CDR3 is TGTGCCTGGGGGGGTTCAGGGGGCGGTTACACCTTC. Protein product: CAWGGSGGGYTF. This rearrangement joins TRBV30 to TRBJ1-2; 8 bases align to TRBD1. The V gene end was trimmed by 5 bases and the J gene end by 11 bases; junction bases not matched to a gene: 10. Germline V CDR1 and CDR2: GTSNPN, SVGIG (reference sequence). The CDR3 consists of 12 residues.

The chain has TRBV23-1 and TRBJ2-7, with TRBD1 matching over 7 bases. TRBV23-1 is designated an ORF whose function remains uncertain. This CDR3 has 15 residues. V trimming: 6 bases; J trimming: 3 bases; junction bases outside the gene matches: 11. The CDR3 nucleotides are TGCGCCAGCAGCTTGATCAGGGGGACCTTCTACGAGCAGTACTTC. It is translated as CASSLIRGTFYEQYF.

This clonotype was picked up one time. The chain has TRBV20-1 and TRBJ2-1; the D is unclear. This CDR3 has 11 residues. Trimming stripped 5 bases from V and 7 bases from J, with 9 bases between. Germline assignment: CDR1 DFQATT and CDR2 SNEGSKA (reference sequence). For the CDR3, the DNA is TGCAGTGCTCCCTTGTGGAATGAGCAGTTCTTC. As protein: CSAPLWNEQFF.

The CDR3 here is CSASRDPPLETQYF. DNA for the CDR3: TGCAGTGCTAGTCGGGACCCCCCTCTGGAGACCCAGTACTTC. The V gene is TRBV20-1, the J gene TRBJ2-5; either TRBD1 or TRBD2 may fit D (5 bases each). Trimming stripped 3 bases from V and 5 bases from J, with 16 bases between. In germline, CDR1 is DFQATT, CDR2 SNEGSKA (reference sequence). The CDR3 spans 14 residues.

The gene calls are TRBV24-1 and TRBJ2-3; D uncertain. The V and J ends lost 12 bases and 2 bases respectively, with 5 bases between them. The germline V gene encodes CDR1 KGHDR and CDR2 SFDVKD. The CDR3 has 10 amino acids. CDR3 amino acids: CASNTDTQYF. The CDR3 DNA sequence: TGTGCCTCTAACACAGATACGCAGTATTTT.

The chain recombines TRBV29-1 with TRBJ1-1, with D perhaps TRBD1 (5 bases). V was trimmed by 4 bases and J by 1 base, leaving 10 bases between them. Germline assignment: CDR1 SQVTM and CDR2 ANQGSEA. The CDR3 has 13 residues. CDR3 protein: CSVAEGTNTEAFF. The CDR3 DNA reads TGCAGCGTTGCGGAGGGGACGAACACTGAAGCTTTCTTT.

The genes are TRBV24-1 and TRBJ2-3; D not resolved. Germline CDR1 is KGHDR and CDR2 is SFDVKD. The CDR3 is made up of 12 amino acids. V lost 7 bases and J lost 6, with 10 bases in between. As DNA, the CDR3 is TGTGCCACCAGCCTCGCCGGGGATACGCAGTATTTT. It is translated as CATSLAGDTQYF.

J is TRBJ1-3 and V is TRBV29-1, with TRBD1 matching 9 bases. This CDR3 has 14 amino acids. After removal of 4 bases from V and 2 bases from J, the junction contained 3 bases not matched to a gene. Germline CDR1 and CDR2: SQVTM and ANQGSEA. CDR3 nucleotides: TGCAGCGTTGGCGGGACAGGGACTGGAAACACCATATATTTT. Its translation: CSVGGTGTGNTIYF. The variable domain in full, with the rest retrieved from reference TRBV29-1 and TRBJ1-3, is SAVISQKPSRDICQRGTSLTIQCQVDSQVTMMFWYRQQPGQSLTLIATANQGSEATYESGFVIDKFPISRPNLTFSTLTVSNMSPEDSSIYLCSVGGTGTGNTIYFGEGSWLTVV.

J is TRBJ1-1 and V is TRBV7-9, with D unresolved. Germline V gene lookup returns CDR1 SEHNR and CDR2 FQNEAQ (reference sequence). CDR3 length equals 15 residues. V lost 1 base to trimming and J lost 6 bases, with 15 bases between them. CDR3 in amino acids: CASSLGGYGMAEAFF. DNA of the CDR3: TGTGCCAGCAGCTTAGGGGGTTATGGTATGGCTGAAGCTTTCTTT.

This chain links TRBV5-1 with TRBJ2-3; D is possibly TRBD1 (6 bases). Per the germline V gene, CDR1 is SGHRS and CDR2 is YFSETQ. CDR3 length equals 15 residues. Deletions cut 1 base from V and 4 bases from J, with 13 bases between. CDR3 loop: CASSLNREMSDTQYF. In DNA form, the CDR3 reads TGCGCCAGCAGCTTGAACAGGGAGATGTCAGATACGCAGTATTTT.

The rearrangement joins TRBV12-3 or TRBV12-4 to TRBJ1-2; tentative D call: TRBD1 (6 bases). The CDR3 runs 13 residues. Trimming shortened V by 2 bases and J by 8 bases, and 12 bases separated the two germline ends. The CDR3 spells CASSLFRGDGYTF. Here the CDR3 DNA reads TGTGCCAGCAGTTTATTCAGGGGAGACGGCTACACCTTC.

There are a few counts of this clonotype. This chain connects TRBV3-1 to TRBJ1-2, with a possible D match to TRBD1 (5 bases). Trimming shortened V by 3 bases and J by 2 bases, and 7 bases separated the two germline ends. The CDR3 is made up of 13 amino acids. CDR1 is LGHDT and CDR2 is YNNKEL in the germline V gene (reference sequence). The CDR3 nucleotides read TGTGCCAGCAGCCAGACAGACAACTATGGCTACACCTTC. Protein: CASSQTDNYGYTF.

For the CDR3, the DNA is TGTGCCAGCAGCTTGAGGTCGTCGGGGGCGGAGACCCAGTACTTC. Amino acid sequence: CASSLRSSGAETQYF. The chain recombines TRBV5-6 with TRBJ2-5; D might be TRBD1 or TRBD2, each matching 6 bases. There are 15 residues in the CDR3. The V gene lost 1 base and the J gene lost 5 bases, with 15 bases spanning the gap. CDR1 and CDR2 (germline): SGHDT, YYEEEE.

V usage is TRBV3-1 and J usage is TRBJ2-1, with no clear D. V lost 0 bases, J lost 10 bases, and 16 bases lay in between. This CDR3 has 15 residues. Germline V gene lookup returns CDR1 LGHDT and CDR2 YNNKEL (reference sequence). The DNA of the CDR3 is TGTGCCAGCAGCCAAGATTTGCGACTCCTAGGGGAGCAGTTCTTC. It encodes CASSQDLRLLGEQFF.

This clonotype is a singleton in its sample. The rearrangement joins TRBV4-1 to TRBJ2-3; TRBD2 agrees at 11 bases. CDR1 and CDR2 from the germline V gene are MGHRA and YSYEKL. With 11 bases clipped from V and 5 bases from J, the junction kept 9 bases outside the gene matches. The CDR3 consists of 14 residues. CDR3 amino acids: CAGNSGGVEDTQYF. Written as DNA, the CDR3 is TGCGCCGGAAATAGCGGGGGGGTTGAAGATACGCAGTATTTT.